The text below deals with one TCR beta chain. Its antigen is unknown. The entry originates in a study of spatial heterogeneity in lung cancer. The wider study: The average count in raw reads for each unique TCR and UMI combination exceeded nine appearances.

Time point indicated: sample taken at primary tumor resection. Researchers sequenced whole RNA taken from tumor, nontumor lung or frozen PBMC without sorting. The 70 or so donors had untreated early-stage non-small cell lung cancer. Germline V gene lookup returns CDR1 LGHNA and CDR2 YSLEER. V was clipped by 4 bases and J by 4 bases, with 11 bases between them. The CDR3 contains 14 residues. Findings of the study overall: At tumor resection, ubiquitous expanded TCRs were detected in blood more often than later.

A unique molecular identifier was attached to every TCR cDNA molecule. TCRdb processed the 5' RACE reads anew with MiXCR; each CDR3 protein has one entry. The table has around 24,000 distinct CDR3 sequences, more than 10% seen once. The sample here was PBMCs, taken at surgery. The sequence was obtained from a female donor with early-stage non-small cell lung cancer. The chain is built from TRBV4-3 and TRBJ1-5; D gene unclear. The CDR3 nucleotides read TGCGCCAGCAGCCCCTCGAGAAGGAATCAGCCCCAGCATTTT. Translating it yields CASSPSRRNQPQHF.